This T cell receptor beta chain was captured in a study of breast tumors, draining lymph nodes, adjacent tissues. The sample holds one count of this clonotype. Germline loops: CDR1 LNHDA, CDR2 SQIVND (reference sequence). This CDR3 is 16 amino acids long. V was trimmed by 5 bases and J by 3 bases, leaving 17 bases between them. The lymph nodes were axillary draining lymph nodes from breast cancer patients. Each CDR3 protein gets one entry after TCRdb re-called the multiplex PCR reads with MiXCR. The sample holds 150,000 to 200,000 distinct CDR3 sequences, 30% to 40% seen once. The material sequenced was axillary lymph node tissue. The sequence derives from a female donor with breast cancer. Some clones in this sample may be carry-over from other donors' samples. The V call is TRBV19, the J call TRBJ1-5; TRBD1 might be the D (5 bases). In DNA form, the CDR3 reads TGTGCCAGTAGTTACGTGCTTCGACAGTTCAATCAGCCCCAGCATTTT. Translated: CASSYVLRQFNQPQHF.